Listed below are T cell receptor beta chains from one sample, sequenced in a study of T cell changes during pregnancy in multiple sclerosis. Some clones are missing from TCRdb's copy, which holds only in-frame ones; the method was immunoSEQ multiplex PCR. The data show approximately 88,000 clones, 90% to 95% seen once. The starting material was peripheral blood, obtained in the second trimester of pregnancy. The receptor source for this set is a female donor with multiple sclerosis, enrolled in a pregnancy study. Both conserved end residues are part of each CDR3. The D gene is left open where the match is weak. The size field is filled for only some rows; it gives once, few, many or a size class.

TRBV4-1	TRBD1	21	TRBJ2-1	once	TGCGCCAGCAGCCAAGATCGGTGGGACAGGGGGCAATTTGATTACTACAATGAGCAGTTCTTC	CASSQDRWDRGQFDYYNEQFF
TRBV5-4	TRBD2	15	TRBJ2-7	.	TGTGCCAGCAGCCCGGGACTAGCGGGAGGTTACGAGCAGTACTTC	CASSPGLAGGYEQYF
TRBV9	.	14	TRBJ2-3	.	TGTGCCAGCAGCACCCGACAGGCGGAAGATACGCAGTATTTT	CASSTRQAEDTQYF
TRBV5-1	TRBD2	13	TRBJ2-7	.	TGCGCCAGCAGCTCACTAGCGGGAGACGAGCAGTACTTC	CASSSLAGDEQYF
TRBV18	.	16	TRBJ1-5	.	TGTGCCAGCTCACCTTCCTTCAGGGGAAGCAATCAGCCCCAGCATTTT	CASSPSFRGSNQPQHF
TRBV5-5	TRBD1	16	TRBJ1-5	.	TGTGCCAGCAGCGGAGGACAGGGGGCTAGCAATCAGCCCCAGCATTTT	CASSGGQGASNQPQHF
TRBV11-2	.	16	TRBJ2-7	.	TGTGCCAGCAGCTCTTTCTCGGGTAGGGGGAACTACGAGCAGTACTTC	CASSSFSGRGNYEQYF
TRBV7-9	.	13	TRBJ1-1	.	TGTGCCAGCAGCTCTGAGAGGAGGACTGAAGCTTTCTTT	CASSSERRTEAFF
TRBV19	.	14	TRBJ2-1	.	TGTGCCAGTAGTATCGGGTACCAGGGCGATGAGCAGTTCTTC	CASSIGYQGDEQFF
TRBV7-2	.	16	TRBJ2-5	once	TGTGCCAGCAGCTTAGTTGGGGGACTGATCCAAGAGACCCAGTACTTC	CASSLVGGLIQETQYF
TRBV19	TRBD2	15	TRBJ2-2	.	TGTGCCAGTAGGCCTGGACTAGCGGGGACCGGGGAGCTGTTTTTT	CASRPGLAGTGELFF
TRBV27	.	14	TRBJ2-1	.	TGTGCCACCCGGGGTAGCGGAATCTACAATGAGCAGTTCTTC	CATRGSGIYNEQFF
TRBV4-2	TRBD1	14	TRBJ1-4	.	TGTGCCAGCAGCCCGAGGACAGGGTATGAAAAACTGTTTTTT	CASSPRTGYEKLFF
TRBV30	TRBD1	14	TRBJ2-3	.	TGTGCCTGGAGTGCCGGGACAGACACAGATACGCAGTATTTT	CAWSAGTDTDTQYF
TRBV5-1	TRBD1	14	TRBJ2-7	once	TGCGCCAGCAGGAAGGGACAGGGGGCCCTCGAGCAGTACTTC	CASRKGQGALEQYF
TRBV4-1	TRBD1	15	TRBJ2-2	.	TGCGCCAGCAGCCCCCGACAGGGTGTCACCGGGGAGCTGTTTTTT	CASSPRQGVTGELFF
TRBV19	.	13	TRBJ1-5	.	TGTGCCAGTAGTATACGGGGGAATCAGCCCCAGCATTTT	CASSIRGNQPQHF
TRBV2	TRBD1	17	TRBJ2-1	.	TGTGCCAGCAGTGGCTACGGGACAGGGGGGACCTACAATGAGCAGTTCTTC	CASSGYGTGGTYNEQFF
TRBV7-9	TRBD1	13	TRBJ2-1	.	TGTGCCAGCAGCAACCGGGACAGCAATGAGCAGTTCTTC	CASSNRDSNEQFF
TRBV5-1	.	15	TRBJ2-7	.	TGCGCCAGCAGCCCAGTGGGTGGGAGCTCCTACGAGCAGTACTTC	CASSPVGGSSYEQYF
TRBV14	TRBD2	18	TRBJ2-3	.	TGTGCCAGCAGCCAAGGCCCTAGGACTAGCGACTACACAGATACGCAGTATTTT	CASSQGPRTSDYTDTQYF
TRBV15	.	15	TRBJ1-5	.	TGTGCCACCAGCAGAGGTGGGGAGGGGCATCAGCCCCAGCATTTT	CATSRGGEGHQPQHF
TRBV27	TRBD1	14	TRBJ2-2	.	TGTGCCAGCAGTCCGTACAGGGGAACCGGGGAGCTGTTTTTT	CASSPYRGTGELFF
TRBV5-4	TRBD2	16	TRBJ2-3	.	TGTGCCAGCAGCTTGTTTCTAGCGGGCCGCACAGATACGCAGTATTTT	CASSLFLAGRTDTQYF
TRBV19	TRBD1	20	TRBJ2-1	.	TGTGCCAGTAGTGACAGGGTAGGTCGTACCGGGCTAGCAATTTACAATGAGCAGTTCTTC	CASSDRVGRTGLAIYNEQFF
TRBV2	TRBD1	14	TRBJ2-5	.	TGTGCCAGCAGTAAATATACAGGGGGAGAGACCCAGTACTTC	CASSKYTGGETQYF
TRBV27	.	14	TRBJ2-1	.	TGTGCCAGTAGTAGCGGAGACTCCTACAATGAGCAGTTCTTC	CASSSGDSYNEQFF
TRBV29-1	.	14	TRBJ2-5	.	TGCAGCGCAGATCCCTCGACAATTCAAGAGACCCAGTACTTC	CSADPSTIQETQYF
TRBV2	.	12	TRBJ2-7	.	TGTGCCAGCAGGGGGACACCGCACGAGCAGTACTTC	CASRGTPHEQYF